The 18 T cell receptor beta chains below all came from one sample that was sequenced in a study of shared clonotypes between healthy human individuals. Sequencing was performed with immunoSEQ multiplex PCR; in TCRdb, only in-frame clones are kept and a portion is missing. The repertoire holds around 430,000 clones, with 75% to 85% as singletons. What was sequenced was PBMCs. The origin of the receptors is a middle-aged woman in good health. Some clones in this sample may be carry-over from other donors' samples.

The sample holds one count of this clone. The chain links TRBV4-2 to TRBJ2-5; D is ambiguous. V was pared by 0 bases and J by 4 bases, with 6 bases between. This CDR3 has 13 residues. Germline CDR1 and CDR2: LGHNA and YNFKEQ. In DNA form, the CDR3 reads TGTGCCAGCAGCCAAGATAGGCGAGAGACCCAGTACTTC. Translating it yields CASSQDRRETQYF.

V gene TRBV9 combines with J gene TRBJ1-1; D possibly corresponds to TRBD1 (6 bases). Per germline, CDR1 SGDLS and CDR2 YYNGEE. The CDR3 totals 13 residues. Deletions cut 4 bases from V and 5 bases from J, with 12 bases between. CDR3 loop: CASSPTGNTEAFF. CDR3 DNA: TGTGCCAGCAGCCCTACAGGGAATACTGAAGCTTTCTTT.

The chain couples TRBV4-2 to TRBJ2-3; D remains ambiguous. Between the trimmed V and J ends, which lost 2 bases and 10 bases, there was a span of 16 bases. The germline gives CDR1 LGHNA, CDR2 YNFKEQ. The CDR3 has 14 amino acids. As DNA, the CDR3 is TGTGCCAGCAGCCAACAAGACTGGACCCGCCCGCAGTATTTT. Protein sequence: CASSQQDWTRPQYF.

V and J are TRBV7-9 and TRBJ2-3; D gene ambiguous. V dropped 5 bases and J dropped 4 bases, with 13 bases sitting between them. The CDR3 is made up of 14 amino acids. Germline V gene sequence: CDR1 SEHNR, CDR2 FQNEAQ (reference sequence). This CDR3 reads CASSQSTRADTQYF. CDR3 bases: TGTGCCAGCAGCCAAAGTACCCGAGCAGATACGCAGTATTTT. Drawing the rest from reference TRBV7-9 and TRBJ2-3, the complete variable domain is DTGVSQNPRHKITKRGQNVTFRCDPISEHNRLYWYRQTLGQGPEFLTYFQNEAQLEKSRLLSDRFSAERPKGSFSTLEIQRTEQGDSAMYLCASSQSTRADTQYFGPGTRLTVL.

J is TRBJ2-6 and V is TRBV5-4; D is perhaps TRBD1 or TRBD2 (5 bases each). From germline, CDR1 is SGHNT and CDR2 YYREEE (reference sequence). The CDR3 spans 15 residues. Trimming removed 4 bases from V and 1 base from J, with 9 bases in between. The DNA of the CDR3 is TGTGCCAGCAGCCGAGGGGAATCTGGGGCCAACGTCCTGACTTTC. Translating it yields CASSRGESGANVLTF. The whole variable domain, remainder taken from reference TRBV5-4 and TRBJ2-6, is ETGVTQSPTHLIKTRGQQVTLRCSSQSGHNTVSWYQQALGQGPQFIFQYYREEENGRGNFPPRFSGLQFPNYSSELNVNALELDDSALYLCASSRGESGANVLTFGAGSRLTVL.

The V gene is TRBV5-4, the J gene TRBJ2-7; TRBD2 aligns across 8 bases. J gave up 2 bases and V 4 bases, and 5 bases lay outside the gene matches. The germline V gene has CDR1 SGHNT and CDR2 YYREEE (reference sequence). The CDR3 covers 14 residues. The DNA of the CDR3 is TGTGCCAGCAGCAGTACTAGCGGACCCTACGAGCAGTACTTC. This gives the protein CASSSTSGPYEQYF.

This clone was counted only a few times. This sequence joins TRBV28 and TRBJ2-3; D unclear. This CDR3 contains 14 residues. V was cut by 5 bases and J by 4 bases, with 13 bases left in between. Germline V gene sequence: CDR1 MDHEN, CDR2 SYDVKM. CDR3 protein: CASSPLRASDTQYF. The CDR3 nucleotides are TGTGCCAGCAGTCCACTAAGAGCTTCAGATACGCAGTATTTT.

The rearrangement joins TRBV5-1 to TRBJ1-2; D is undetermined. The V end was cut by 0 bases, the J end by 4 bases, with 7 bases between. In germline, CDR1 is SGHRS, CDR2 YFSETQ. This CDR3 is 13 amino acids long. The CDR3 coding sequence is TGCGCCAGCAGCTTGGTCGGGCTCTATGGCTACACCTTC. Its protein product is CASSLVGLYGYTF. The full variable domain, completed using reference TRBV5-1 and TRBJ1-2, is KAGVTQTPRYLIKTRGQQVTLSCSPISGHRSVSWYQQTPGQGLQFLFEYFSETQRNKGNFPGRFSGRQFSNSRSEMNVSTLELGDSALYLCASSLVGLYGYTFGSGTRLTVV.

V gene TRBV4-1 combines with J gene TRBJ2-1; D gene unclear. Trimming took off 1 base at V and 2 bases at J, with 12 bases between the two ends. Germline lookup yields CDR1 MGHRA and CDR2 YSYEKL. The CDR3 spans 16 residues. The DNA for the CDR3 is TGCGCCAGCAGCCAAGTCTCTCGCTACCCCTACAATGAGCAGTTCTTC. This translates into CASSQVSRYPYNEQFF.

The chain couples TRBV6-5 to TRBJ2-7, with D perhaps being TRBD1 or TRBD2 (7 bases each). Germline-derived CDR1 and CDR2 are MNHEY and SVGAGI. This CDR3 comprises 14 residues. Trimming removed 5 bases from V and 4 bases from J, with 15 bases in between. The CDR3 DNA sequence: TGTGCCAGCAGTCAGCGGGACAGAAGATACGAGCAGTACTTC. Translation: CASSQRDRRYEQYF.

This chain connects TRBV18 to TRBJ2-7; D is possibly TRBD2 (7 bases). Germline assignment: CDR1 KGHSH and CDR2 LQKENI. The CDR3 is made up of 15 amino acids. V was cut by 4 bases and J by 2 bases, with 15 bases left in between. Written as DNA, the CDR3 is TGTGCCAGCTCACTTCCGGGGGGCGAAACCTACGAGCAGTACTTC. The encoded protein is CASSLPGGETYEQYF.

V gene TRBV18 combines with J gene TRBJ2-5; D unclear. The V end was cut by 3 bases, the J end by 5 bases, with 7 bases between. Germline loops: CDR1 KGHSH, CDR2 LQKENI. This CDR3 contains 12 residues. CDR3 region: CASSPSLETQYF. DNA for the CDR3: TGTGCCAGCTCACCCAGTTTGGAGACCCAGTACTTC.

Notes on this clone: A much bigger clone sits one base away, suggesting this may be a read error. This chain uses TRBV7-9 with TRBJ1-1; the D gene is possibly TRBD1 (6 bases). From germline, CDR1 is SEHNR and CDR2 FQNEAQ (reference sequence). This CDR3 region has 13 residues. Trimming left V 2 bases short and J 4 bases short, with 8 bases between. The DNA of the CDR3 is TGTGCCAGCAGCTTAACAGGGCCCACTGAAGCTTTCTTT. Translated: CASSLTGPTEAFF.

This clone was seen only a few times. The chain recombines TRBV28 with TRBJ1-4; D is uncertain. Germline values: CDR1 MDHEN, CDR2 SYDVKM. There are 13 residues in the CDR3. V lost 6 bases, J lost 5 bases, and 10 bases lay in between. CDR3 protein: CASREDLNEKLFF. CDR3 DNA: TGTGCCAGCAGGGAAGACCTGAATGAAAAACTGTTTTTT.

This clone has a single count. V is TRBV9 and J is TRBJ2-3; no clear D gene. Trimming stripped 6 bases from V and 0 bases from J, with 8 bases between. CDR1 is SGDLS, CDR2 YYNGEE, per germline. The CDR3 sequence is 13 residues long. The CDR3 DNA reads as TGTGCCAGCACGAGGCGGAGCACAGATACGCAGTATTTT. This gives the protein CASTRRSTDTQYF. Full variable domain (remainder filled in from reference TRBV9 and TRBJ2-3): DSGVTQTPKHLITATGQRVTLRCSPRSGDLSVYWYQQSLDQGLQFLIQYYNGEERAKGNILERFSAQQFPDLHSELNLSSLELGDSALYFCASTRRSTDTQYFGPGTRLTVL.

This clone has a single count. The rearrangement uses TRBV5-4 and TRBJ1-2; 8 nucleotides align to TRBD1. The CDR3 extends over 14 amino acids. The germline gives CDR1 SGHNT, CDR2 YYREEE (reference sequence). Germline trimming cut 4 bases from V and 4 bases from J; bases unmatched to any gene: 6. CDR3: CASSPQQGVYGYTF. CDR3 DNA: TGTGCCAGCAGCCCCCAACAGGGGGTCTATGGCTACACCTTC.

J is TRBJ2-2 and V is TRBV10-2, with D hard to call. The V gene lost 1 base and the J gene lost 6 bases, with 3 bases spanning the gap. Germline CDR1 reads WSHSY; CDR2 reads SAAADI. This CDR3 contains 12 residues. CDR3 region: CASSEYPGELFF. CDR3 DNA: TGCGCCAGCAGTGAGTACCCCGGGGAGCTGTTTTTT.

The gene calls are TRBV7-8 and TRBJ2-6, with D maybe TRBD1 (5 bases). The CDR3 loop spans 15 amino acids. Per the germline V gene, CDR1 is SGHVS and CDR2 is FQNEAQ. The germline V and J ends were trimmed by 5 bases and 3 bases, with 11 bases remaining between them. As DNA, the CDR3 is TGTGCCAGCAGCGATTCCAGGGTTGGGGCCAACGTCCTGACTTTC. This translates into CASSDSRVGANVLTF.